Reported below is one T cell receptor (beta chain). Its antigen is undetermined. The sample comes from a study of cytomegalovirus exposure and HLA in healthy donors. The table came from immunoSEQ multiplex PCR; TCRdb's copy has only in-frame clones and leaves some out. The sample lists 100,000 or so clones, about 95% occurring once. Study-wide findings and caveats: The tendency of first-cohort TCR clusters to co-occur in the 100 to 150 validation repertoires was identified by a subsequent analysis.

Material: PBMCs. This TCR came from a woman aged 18-29 years in good health and CMV-seronegative.

Here the CDR3 reads CASPPHGGRTDTQYF. The CDR3 DNA reads as TGTGCCAGCCCCCCCCACGGGGGAAGGACAGATACGCAGTATTTT. The chain has TRBV28 and TRBJ2-3; D might be TRBD2 (6 bases). V shed 8 bases and J shed 3 bases, with 18 bases lying between them. The germline V gene has CDR1 MDHEN and CDR2 SYDVKM. The CDR3 totals 15 residues.